One T cell receptor (beta chain) is described in this entry. Its antigen is unknown. This record belongs to a study of beta chain features in type 1 diabetes. Findings of the study overall: There was a moderate but significant shortening of TCRB CDR3s in all four CD4+ subsets of Type 1 diabetes patients. Any HLA type influence on TCRB rearrangement was left unresolved here.

V was clipped by 6 bases and J by 4 bases, with 9 bases between them. This CDR3 contains 12 residues. Germline CDR1 is MNHEY and CDR2 is SVGAGI. The investigators reverse transcribed all of the isolated RNA, so they sequenced expressed TCRB transcripts. Read counts averaged roughly 3.5 million for samples of naive, central memory and regulatory T cells. Sequencing was performed with immunoSEQ multiplex PCR; in TCRdb, only in-frame clones are kept and a portion is missing. The repertoire holds around 340,000 clones, with approximately 9.7% as singletons. Sorting based on CD45RO/CCR7/CD25/CD127/CD95/CD27 separated CD4+ naive, central memory, regulatory and stem cell-like memory cells.

V gene TRBV6-5 combines with J gene TRBJ1-2; D is ambiguous. The sequence derives from a man aged 25 to 45 with type 1 diabetes. Material for sequencing was central memory CD4+ T cells from blood. The chain's CDR3 is CASRRDTYGYTF. The DNA for the CDR3 is TGTGCCAGCAGAAGAGACACCTATGGCTACACCTTC.